The entry below describes one T cell receptor beta chain. The antigen it binds to is not known. One base away there is no much larger clone; base qualities are not given. This sample's time point label indicates: baseline before oral tofacitinib. Lesional scalp punch biopsies and peripheral blood were collected from alopecia areata patients. After PBMCs were isolated by density centrifugation and stained for CD3, CD4 and CD8, a FACSAria was used to sort CD4+ and CD8+ T cells. Library method: the immunoSEQ multiplex PCR assay. To provide template for TCR sequencing, every sample had RNA extracted and reverse transcribed into cDNA. First-strand cDNA was synthesized with SuperScript III using a 2:1 mix of oligo-dT and random hexamers. A synthetic immune receptor repertoire was used to gauge amplification bias, and whatever bias remained was removed computationally. In the source study's methods: After raw reads were preprocessed to remove errors, the CDR3 was defined following IMGT conventions as running from the conserved cysteine to phenylalanine. Clonality was computed by normalizing Shannon entropy by log2 of the number of productive unique TCRs and subtracting the result from 1. Whether each scalp clone was CD4 or CD8 was inferred by checking scalp TCRbeta sequences against the CD4 and CD8 repertoires from sorted blood. This is the immuneACCESS table as TCRdb keeps it, with only in-frame sequences that have V and J called. A part of the clones is gone; compared with another copy, unresolved V genes explain less than half, and the rest is unexplained. V and J calls and clone size are as listed in that table; D and trimming were resolved from the DNA. This sample holds about 140,000 clones; roughly 53% were observed only once. The ten largest clonotypes hold 6.4% of the sample.

This sample was taken from a study of CD8+ T cells in alopecia areata (dated 2018 in TCRdb). General notes on the study: The treated patients, all with moderate-to-severe alopecia areata, were enrolled in an open-label pilot trial of oral tofacitinib given at 5 to 10 mg twice daily. In both human patients and the C3H/HeJ mouse model, the study applied high-throughput TCRbeta sequencing to look at T cell clonal expansion in alopecia areata. Scalp clonality was compared across normal scalp (n=4), patchy alopecia areata scalp (n=8), and alopecia totalis/universalis scalp (n=8). Patients stayed on tofacitinib for 6 to 18 months and then had 6 months of follow-up off drug so that delayed response and recurrence could be assessed. TCRbeta CDR3 regions were amplified by immunoSEQ multiplex PCR with 35 Vbeta forward and 13 Jbeta reverse primers. Human TCRbeta sequencing covered scalp tissue and sorted CD4+ and CD8+ peripheral blood T cells from patchy and totalis/universalis alopecia areata patients and healthy controls. RNA came from the PAXgene miRNA kit for fixed scalp, the miRNeasy kit for PBMCs, and the RNeasy kit for mouse skin. Patients on tofacitinib were biopsied at baseline and after 4 and 24 weeks of treatment, and several of the patients also had a later scalp biopsy. Overall results and qualifications from the work: Resident alphabeta T cells in normal human skin are also sequenced, complicating scalp TCR repertoire analysis, unlike mouse skin dominated by gammadelta T cells. Higher clonality and more expanded CD8+ clones were observed in lesional scalp than in normal scalp, particularly in alopecia totalis/universalis, a finding suggestive of antigenic drive. Shared TCR sequences between patients were less evident than in mice, which may be partly attributable to HLA diversity in the patient population.

This sample comprised CD4+ T cells sorted from blood, obtained at week 0. This TCR came from a human donor with alopecia areata.

The CDR3 here reads CASSEPGGGYTF. In nucleotide form, the sequence is TGTGCCAGCAGTGAACCGGGGGGTGGCTACACCTTC. The V and J segments used are TRBV25-1 and TRBJ1-2; the D gene is perhaps TRBD1, on 5 matching bases. V drops 2 bases and J drops 7 bases, leaving 8 bases in between. Taken from the germline V gene, the CDR1 and CDR2 loops are MGHDK and SYGVNS. Taken from cysteine to phenylalanine, the CDR3 has 12 residues. Here the CDR3 DNA is all that survives: 36 bases in frame from base 1.